The rows below give T cell receptor beta chains drawn from one sample of a study of blood T cell repertoires in COVID-19. Clones were sequenced by immunoSEQ multiplex PCR, and TCRdb holds only the in-frame ones, with some missing. The sample lists 140,000 or so clones; approximately 89% were seen once. Sequenced: peripheral blood. These receptors were obtained from a woman aged 45-65 years with acute or convalescent COVID-19. Both conserved end residues are part of each CDR3. A D gene is named only where the DNA matches it firmly. Rows give clone size only sometimes, using once, few, many, or a class for an expanded clone.

d_gene	v_gene	j_gene	abundance	CDR3nt	CDR3aa
TRBD2	TRBV10-1	TRBJ2-5	-	TGCGCCAGCAGTGAAGGGAGGGCCCCCCGAGAGACCCAGTACTTC	CASSEGRAPRETQYF
TRBD1	TRBV6-1	TRBJ2-5	-	TGTGCCAGCAGTGACATGACCGGGACAGATAACCAAGAGACCCAGTACTTC	CASSDMTGTDNQETQYF
-	TRBV19	TRBJ1-4	-	TGTGCCAGTAGTGTTGACGGGGGAGGAGAAAAACTGTTTTTT	CASSVDGGGEKLFF
TRBD2	TRBV29-1	TRBJ2-5	-	TGCAGCGTTTTAAAGAACGGGAGGGCCGGGGAGACCCAGTACTTC	CSVLKNGRAGETQYF
TRBD1	TRBV10-3	TRBJ2-7	-	TGTGCCATCAGCCAGCTTCTGGGACAGGGCTACGAGCAGTACTTC	CAISQLLGQGYEQYF
-	TRBV16	TRBJ1-1	-	TGTGCCAGCAGCCTACAGGGCCTTGGAACTGAAGCTTTCTTT	CASSLQGLGTEAFF
-	TRBV5-6	TRBJ1-1	-	TGTGCCAGCAGCTCCCATCCTATGAACACTGAAGCTTTCTTT	CASSSHPMNTEAFF
-	TRBV23-1	TRBJ2-3	-	TGCGCCAGCAGTCATTTCGGGACACCCTGCACAGATACGCAGTATTTT	CASSHFGTPCTDTQYF
TRBD2	TRBV2	TRBJ2-7	-	TGTGCCAGCAGTGTTGAGCGGGACTACGAGCAGTACTTC	CASSVERDYEQYF
TRBD1	TRBV7-2	TRBJ1-2	-	TGTGCCAGCAGCTGGGGACAGCGAGGTAGTGGCTACACCTTC	CASSWGQRGSGYTF
-	TRBV18	TRBJ2-1	-	TGTGCCAGCTCACCCCCTGACACAGGAGGGCGCAATGAGCAGTTCTTC	CASSPPDTGGRNEQFF
-	TRBV3-1/TRBV3-2	TRBJ2-5	-	TGTGCCAGCAGCCAAGAGAGGTGGGCCTCCGGGGGAGAGACCCAGTACTTC	CASSQERWASGGETQYF
-	TRBV5-6	TRBJ1-6	-	TGTGCCAGCAGCCAGGGGTATCTGTCCTATAATTCACCCCTCCACTTT	CASSQGYLSYNSPLHF
TRBD1	TRBV7-3	TRBJ1-1	-	TGTGCCAGCAGCCCGCAGGGGGCTAGCACTGAAGCTTTCTTT	CASSPQGASTEAFF
TRBD2	TRBV7-3	TRBJ2-1	-	TGTGCCAGCAGCACTAGAGTTCTAGCGGGGGCCCGCTCCTACAATGAGCAGTTCTTC	CASSTRVLAGARSYNEQFF
-	TRBV10-1	TRBJ1-5	-	TGCGCCAGCAGTGAAGGGGTCAATCAGCCCCAGCATTTT	CASSEGVNQPQHF
-	TRBV4-1	TRBJ1-1	-	TGCGCCAGCAGCCAAGGGGCAGGGAACACTGAAGCTTTCTTT	CASSQGAGNTEAFF
TRBD1	TRBV18	TRBJ2-7	-	TGTGCCAGCTCGTCTGCAGGGGGCGAGCAGTACTTC	CASSSAGGEQYF
-	TRBV28	TRBJ2-1	-	TGTGCCAGCAGTTCTGGACAGTCCCCATACAATGAGCAGTTCTTC	CASSSGQSPYNEQFF
TRBD1	TRBV27	TRBJ2-5	-	TGTGCCAGCAGACGGTTACAGGGGAGTTGGGAAGAGACCCAGTACTTC	CASRRLQGSWEETQYF
-	TRBV7-2	TRBJ2-7	-	TGTGCCAGCAGCTACCAGGATACCTACGAGCAGTACTTC	CASSYQDTYEQYF
-	TRBV27	TRBJ1-5	-	TGTGCCAGCAGTTATCGGGGACTCAATCAGCCCCAGCATTTT	CASSYRGLNQPQHF
TRBD1	TRBV23-1	TRBJ2-5	-	TGCGCCAGCACCCGATGCCGGGACAGGGCGGGGAGGATCCAAGAGACCCAGTACTTC	CASTRCRDRAGRIQETQYF
-	TRBV19	TRBJ1-4	few	TGTGCCAGTAGTATCTTCGGCCGGAGTCTTGCAACTAATGAAAAACTGTTTTTT	CASSIFGRSLATNEKLFF
TRBD1	TRBV28	TRBJ1-3	-	TGTGCCAGCAGTTGGGGACAGGGGGCTTCCTCTGGAAACACCATATATTTT	CASSWGQGASSGNTIYF
-	TRBV19	TRBJ1-1	once	TGTGCCAGTAGTATAGGTAACAGGGTGAACACTGAAGCTTTCTTT	CASSIGNRVNTEAFF
TRBD2	TRBV5-1	TRBJ2-1	once	TGCGCCAGCAGCTTCAGCGGGGCGGAGGGTGAGCAGTTCTTC	CASSFSGAEGEQFF
-	TRBV27	TRBJ2-7	-	TGTGCCAGCAGTTTAGAGGGTCTGTATCCGAAGCCCTACGAGCAGTACTTC	CASSLEGLYPKPYEQYF
-	TRBV11-1	TRBJ2-2	-	TGTGCCAGCAGTCGTCAGGAGAACACCGGGGAGCTGTTTTTT	CASSRQENTGELFF
TRBD2	TRBV7-2	TRBJ2-1	-	TGTGCCAGCAGCTTAGCCACAGGGACTAGCGGGGGTCCGCAGTTCTTC	CASSLATGTSGGPQFF
-	TRBV14	TRBJ1-1	-	TGTGCCAGCAGCCCCATACAGGGATGGAACACTGAAGCTTTCTTT	CASSPIQGWNTEAFF
-	TRBV2	TRBJ1-5	-	TGTGCCAGCAGTGGGCAGGGGATAGAGCCCCAGCATTTT	CASSGQGIEPQHF
-	TRBV5-6	TRBJ2-3	-	TGTGCCAGCAGAGACAGGAGAGCAGATACGCAGTATTTT	CASRDRRADTQYF
TRBD1	TRBV5-3	TRBJ2-7	few	TGTGCCAGAAGATTGAGGACAGGGGGCTTTCCCAAATCCTACGAGCAGTACTTC	CARRLRTGGFPKSYEQYF
TRBD1	TRBV9	TRBJ2-7	-	TGTGCCAGCAGCGCTCAAGGGAGGGGACAGGGTGACGAGCAGTACTTC	CASSAQGRGQGDEQYF
TRBD2	TRBV29-1	TRBJ2-5	-	TGCAGCGTTGAGTCTGGAGGCACCGTTGGACTAGCGGAAGAGACCCAGTACTTC	CSVESGGTVGLAEETQYF
TRBD1	TRBV5-4	TRBJ1-1	-	TGTGCCAGCAGCTTGGTCCAGGGGGCGGGAACTGAAGCTTTCTTT	CASSLVQGAGTEAFF
-	TRBV7-9	TRBJ2-2	-	TGTGCCAGCAGACGGACAGCGATGAGCACCGGGGAGCTGTTTTTT	CASRRTAMSTGELFF
-	TRBV12-3/TRBV12-4	TRBJ1-2	-	TGTGCCAGCACCCTGACACTTACCTATGGCTACACCTTC	CASTLTLTYGYTF
TRBD2	TRBV3-1/TRBV3-2	TRBJ2-1	-	TGTGCCAGCAGCCAAGATTACCTAGCGGGAGGCCCTCGGGGGTACAATGAGCAGTTCTTC	CASSQDYLAGGPRGYNEQFF
-	TRBV27	TRBJ1-2	-	TGTGCCAGCAGTTTGGAGCGTTCGGGTGGCTACACCTTC	CASSLERSGGYTF
TRBD2	TRBV6-2/TRBV6-3	TRBJ2-3	-	TGTGCCAGCAGTGGGGCTAGCGGCAACACAGATACGCAGTATTTT	CASSGASGNTDTQYF
-	TRBV3-1/TRBV3-2	TRBJ1-3	-	TGTGCCAGCAGCCAAGCTGTCGGGGTTGCTTTCTCTGGAAACACCATATATTTT	CASSQAVGVAFSGNTIYF
-	TRBV25-1	TRBJ1-6	-	TGTGCCAGCAGTGATCCCGGGGATCGAACCCGCCTCCACTTT	CASSDPGDRTRLHF
-	TRBV29-1	TRBJ1-2	-	TGCAGCGCCCGACAGGTGGGGGGCTACACCTTC	CSARQVGGYTF
-	TRBV5-6	TRBJ2-1	-	TGTGCCAGCAGTTATAGCTACGGCTCCTACAATGAGCAGTTCTTC	CASSYSYGSYNEQFF
-	TRBV9	TRBJ1-5	-	TGTGCCAGCAGCAGAGGGTTAGGAAATCAGCCCCAGCATTTT	CASSRGLGNQPQHF
-	TRBV10-3	TRBJ2-1	-	TGTGCCATCACTTCTGGAGGGCGCTCCTACAATGAGCAGTTCTTC	CAITSGGRSYNEQFF
-	TRBV3-1/TRBV3-2	TRBJ1-2	-	TGTGCCAGCAGCCAATCCACGGGTGGCTACACCTTC	CASSQSTGGYTF
-	TRBV2	TRBJ2-3	once	TGTGCCAGCACTAGGGATGGGGGGGCCGGCACAGATACGCAGTATTTT	CASTRDGGAGTDTQYF
-	TRBV12-3/TRBV12-4	TRBJ2-3	-	TGTGCCAGCACCTTGGGGGGGCGGGATACGCAGTATTTT	CASTLGGRDTQYF
-	TRBV18	TRBJ2-4	-	TGTGCCAGCTCTCCTAAGGAGGGATGGGAAGCCAAAAACATTCAGTACTTC	CASSPKEGWEAKNIQYF
TRBD2	TRBV10-2	TRBJ2-5	-	TGCGCCAGCAGCAACACGCTGGGACTATACCCAGAGACCCAGTACTTC	CASSNTLGLYPETQYF
TRBD1	TRBV14	TRBJ1-1	-	TGTGCCAGCAGCCAACCCCTGACAGGGACTGAAGCTTTCTTT	CASSQPLTGTEAFF
TRBD2	TRBV4-1	TRBJ2-7	-	TGCGCCAGCAGCCAAGGCCCGACTAGCGGGGGGCTGGCCTACGAGCAGTACTTC	CASSQGPTSGGLAYEQYF
TRBD2	TRBV7-3	TRBJ2-7	few	TGTGCCAGCAGCTTTACTAGCGGATCCTACGAGCAGTACTTC	CASSFTSGSYEQYF
TRBD2	TRBV6-5	TRBJ2-3	-	TGTGCCAGCAGCCCCGGACTAGCGAGATGGGTCGTGCAGTATTTT	CASSPGLARWVVQYF
TRBD1	TRBV5-1	TRBJ1-1	-	TGCGCCAGCAGCTTGGGACAGGGGGCGAGAGGTGAAGCTTTCTTT	CASSLGQGARGEAFF
-	TRBV2	TRBJ1-1	-	TGTGCCACCACTATTCTGGCGTCTGTCACTGAAGCTTTCTTT	CATTILASVTEAFF
-	TRBV19	TRBJ2-3	-	TGTGCCAGTAGTATAGTTCCTAGCAGCGGGGATACGCAGTATTTT	CASSIVPSSGDTQYF